The entry below gives a single TCR beta chain sequence along with its context. At least ten counts were recorded for this clonotype. The antigen it recognizes is unknown. One base away there is no much larger clone; base qualities are not given. The data are from a study of molecular identifiers for immune sequencing clone quantification (dated by TCRdb to the late 2010s). Context from the whole study: For a replicate experiment, RNA from around 20,000 or 99,000 naive CD8 T cells was divided into five aliquots, and four of the five aliquots were sequenced. The study was a methods study using CD8 T cells to benchmark molecular-identifier clustering-based TCR repertoire sequencing (MIDCIRS) and TCR RNA copy counting.

Paper-wide results and their limitations: The naive libraries included spiked-in Jurkat TCR RNA (roughly 9 copies' worth), and this RNA is not part of the donor repertoire. Modeling estimated about 3.3 recovered TCR RNA copies per cell, compared with about 10 by digital PCR, which implies about 30% capture efficiency. A single cell's worth of spiked-in Jurkat TCR RNA was reported detectable even among 750,000 to 1,000,000 naive CD8 T cells. In CMV-specific effector cells, over 99% of molecules were held by clones above 20 RNA copies, whereas under 1% of molecules were held by such clones in naive cells. Without barcode sub-clustering, chimeric consensus sequences inflated TCR diversity; chimeras reached as high as 47%. Identical TCR molecules sharing a barcode could cause highly expanded clone sizes to be underestimated.

Libraries of naive CD8 T cells were generated from roughly 21,000 to 960,000 sorted cells, with 10%, 30% or 50% of the purified RNA used. Naive CD8 T cells, defined as CD8+CD4-CCR7+CD45RA+, were FACS-sorted into RLT Plus buffer on a BD FACSAria II. To test detection sensitivity, Jurkat RNA equivalent to over 8 TCR copies was spiked into samples of roughly 20,000-1,100,000 naive CD8 T cells. Enrichment of CD8 T cells was done with RosetteSep CD8+ T Cell Enrichment Cocktail plus Ficoll-Paque, and ACK red cell lysis came afterward. CDR3 length: 16 amino acids, cysteine to phenylalanine. The kept DNA is CDR3 alone, 48 bases in frame from the first base. Per the germline V gene (reference sequence), SEHNR is the CDR1 and FQNEAQ is the CDR2. V and J lose 2 bases and 2 bases, and a span of 15 bases separates them. The receptor library was made with PCR. The sequencer was a NextSeq 500. Preparation of bulk TCR libraries followed a previously described approach, with the TCR primers listed in Table S5. The Qiagen AllPrep DNA/RNA kit was used to purify total RNA. Before analysis, reads from multiple sequencing runs of one library were combined. The source study handled its data this way. Reads were retained only if their TCR constant sequence matched exactly, and those retained reads were trimmed to 150 nt and grouped according to their 12-nt molecular barcodes. Within each barcode group, reads were sub-clustered at a 15% Levenshtein threshold, and quality-weighted consensus sequences were built per RNA molecule. Non-functional sequences were discarded, and so were lower-count sequences lying one edit away from another sequence. Barcode sub-clusters with fewer than 20% of the maximum read count were removed, based on fitting two negative binomial distributions. TCRdb ran its own pipeline on the public reads, namely fastp trimming at Q25 and MiXCR clone calling, and kept in-frame beta chains. Entries are consolidated by CDR3 protein sequence, retaining the most common genes and DNA. The V and J calls reflect TCRdb's pipeline rather than the authors' work. For this sample the table gives fewer than 350,000 distinct CDR3 sequences, of which 24% were detected only once. The ten largest account for around 0.74% of the sample.

The material sequenced was naive CD8+ T cells from blood, with Jurkat cell RNA spiked in. Sample cell subset or site, as interpreted from the label and publication: FACS-sorted CD8+CD4-CCR7+CD45RA+ naive T cells. The chain couples TRBV7-9 to TRBJ1-1; a weak D assignment points to TRBD1 (5 bases agree). This TCR derives from a human donor in good health. Some libraries in this study had Jurkat cell RNA spiked in. The sequenced DNA: TGTGCCAGCAGCTTAACGGCGAGGGGCAGCAACACTGAAGCTTTCTTT. This encodes CASSLTARGSNTEAFF.